This T cell receptor (beta chain) was captured in a study of T-cell memory formation after mild COVID-19 (dated by TCRdb to 2020 to 2023). In terms of the full investigation: TCR sequence clusters from the two donors were largely donor specific. The cohort was made up of two young adult volunteers, one female and one male, who were previously healthy. T-cell clones expanding and contracting after mild COVID-19 in a couple of donors were tracked by longitudinal TCRalpha and TCRbeta repertoire sequencing. Findings and caveats that apply to the study as a whole: The detection of some responding clones in pre-infection memory suggests that pre-existing cross-reactive memory T cells joined the SARS-CoV-2 response. From day 15 to 85, contracting clones showed balanced CD4/CD8 phenotypes, whereas a second wave of clones that expanded from day 15 to 37 leaned towards CD4+. The second-wave clones that peaked on day 37 were not confirmed to be SARS-CoV-2 specific. Contracting CD4+ clones turned up mainly in the CM and EM memory subsets, whereas EMRA was where CD8+ clones were enriched. The study included only a couple of mild cases, and larger cohorts that include severe cases with pre-infection samples were judged to be necessary.

CDR1 is given as SEHNR and CDR2 as FQNEAQ, both from the germline V gene (reference sequence). The CDR3 covers 12 residues, taking in both the cysteine and the phenylalanine. Only the CDR3 portion is preserved as DNA: 36 bases, with reading frame beginning at the first base. Cut back by 5 bases and 4 bases, the V and J ends lie 9 bases apart. Ficoll-Paque density gradient centrifugation was the method used to isolate PBMCs. These reads were obtained on an Illumina NovaSeq 6000. cDNA libraries for TCRalpha and TCRbeta were prepared by 5'RACE using constant-segment primers, with sample barcodes and unique molecular identifiers added. Trizol reagent was used to extract RNA from every sample. Libraries were amplified in two PCR steps, with a second sample barcode and Illumina TruSeq adapters added in the second step. Libraries were sequenced on an Illumina NovaSeq with 2 x 150 bp paired-end reads. The paper's data handling went like this. With migec v1.2.7, reads were demultiplexed and then collapsed into UMI-guided consensus sequences. Using mixcr v2.1.11, UMI consensuses were aligned to TRA and TRB V and J templates and then assembled into clonotypes. Clonotypes were classified as expanded or contracted when called significant by both edgeR and NoisET, with noise models trained on biological replicates. For edgeR calls, a false discovery rate-adjusted p below 0.01 and a log2 fold-change threshold of 1 were applied. PCA with hierarchical clustering of max-normalized trajectories of the 1000 most abundant clonotypes was used as exploratory dynamics analysis. Separately sequenced CD4+ and CD8+ repertoires were used to assign the CD4 or CD8 phenotype of responding clones. The public reads were reanalyzed by TCRdb: fastp trimming at Q25, MiXCR alignment, in-frame beta chains only. Here each entry gathers all rows of one CDR3 protein and keeps the most common genes and DNA. The V and J calls follow TCRdb's processing rather than the paper's. A total of approximately 46,000 distinct CDR3 sequences appear in this sample, around 12% of them only once. The top ten constitute approximately 24% of the sample.

On this clonotype itself: No antigen is known for it. No much larger clone exists at a distance of one base, and base qualities are not known.

Material for sequencing was PBMCs or a T cell subset sorted from them (not recorded which). The sequence links TRBV7-9 to TRBJ2-7; the D gene cannot be resolved reliably. The TCR was taken from a man aged 18 to 30 who had mild COVID-19 (a few samples of this study predate the infection). The sample titles of this study are shuffled in the database, so cell type and time point are left out; the donor was told from shared clones. The DNA sequence follows: TGTGCCAGCAGCCCAACCTCATACGAGCAGTACTTC. Its translation is CASSPTSYEQYF.